These 24 T cell receptor beta chains were all obtained from the same sample, sequenced in a study of metastatic and nonmetastatic thyroid tumors. TCRdb recomputed clones from the PCR reads via MiXCR. This sample has roughly 63,000 clones, with about 17% found just once. No treatment of any kind had been given to any patient before thyroid surgery. Sequencing was done on a sample of blood. The receptors were gathered from a male donor with papillary thyroid cancer or a benign thyroid nodule (not recorded which). Some clones in this sample may be carry-over from other donors' samples.

This clone was recorded many times. CDR3 sequence: CASSQVLAGVVGREQFF. DNA of the CDR3: TGCGCCAGCAGCCAAGTTCTGGCGGGAGTGGTCGGCCGTGAGCAGTTCTTC. The genes are TRBV4-1 and TRBJ2-1; 7 nucleotides agree with TRBD2. Germline V gene lookup returns CDR1 MGHRA and CDR2 YSYEKL. CDR3 length: 17 residues. The ends lost 1 base at V and 9 bases at J; junction bases unmatched: 15.

This clone was observed many times. The gene calls are TRBV30 and TRBJ2-7; either TRBD1 or TRBD2 may fit D (5 bases each). This CDR3 is 15 amino acids long. The germline V gene has CDR1 GTSNPN and CDR2 SVGIG (reference sequence). The ends were cut back, 2 bases at V and 4 bases at J, with 18 bases in the middle. The CDR3 DNA sequence: TGTGCCTGGAGTAGTGATAGGGGTTGGGGGTACGAGCAGTACTTC. This sequence encodes CAWSSDRGWGYEQYF.

Many counts were recorded for this clone. V and J are TRBV9 and TRBJ2-2, with 10 bases aligning to TRBD2. V was pared by 7 bases and J by 2 bases, with 8 bases of the junction left unmatched. Germline V lookup: CDR1 SGDLS, CDR2 YYNGEE. This CDR3 region has 16 residues. The CDR3 spells CASGTLAGENTGELFF. The DNA of the CDR3 is TGTGCCAGCGGGACTCTAGCGGGGGAAAACACCGGGGAGCTGTTTTTT.

This clone was seen at least ten times. The V and J genes are TRBV7-9 and TRBJ2-7; 9 bases align to TRBD1. Germline loops: CDR1 SEHNR, CDR2 FQNEAQ (reference sequence). Trimming cost V 2 bases and J 0 bases; bases outside gene matches: 8. The CDR3 totals 17 residues. The CDR3 DNA is TGTGCCAGCAGCTTAAGATCTGGGACAGGGCGCTCCTACGAGCAGTACTTC. Translation: CASSLRSGTGRSYEQYF.

This clone was recorded many times. The rearrangement joins TRBV5-1 to TRBJ2-3; TRBD1 is a possible D gene (6 bases). Germline assignment: CDR1 SGHRS and CDR2 YFSETQ. The CDR3 totals 15 residues. Between the trimmed V and J ends, which lost 0 bases and 0 bases, there was a span of 8 bases. This CDR3 reads CASSLARGSTDTQYF. The CDR3 nucleotides are TGCGCCAGCAGCTTGGCCAGGGGTAGCACAGATACGCAGTATTTT. The complete variable domain, with remaining parts taken from reference TRBV5-1 and TRBJ2-3, reads KAGVTQTPRYLIKTRGQQVTLSCSPISGHRSVSWYQQTPGQGLQFLFEYFSETQRNKGNFPGRFSGRQFSNSRSEMNVSTLELGDSALYLCASSLARGSTDTQYFGPGTRLTVL.

This clone was found many times. The chain links TRBV20-1 to TRBJ1-5; 10 nucleotides agree with TRBD1. CDR3 size: 19 residues. CDR1 DFQATT and CDR2 SNEGSKA come from the germline V gene (reference sequence). The trim removed 1 base at V and 1 base at J, leaving 13 bases unmatched. The CDR3 protein is CSARGFRDRGQVSNQPQHF. CDR3 DNA: TGCAGTGCTAGAGGATTCCGGGACAGGGGACAAGTAAGCAATCAGCCCCAGCATTTT.

This clone was detected many times. The gene calls are TRBV30 and TRBJ2-2; D possibly corresponds to TRBD2 (6 bases). Trimming shortened V by 1 base and J by 0 bases, and 9 bases separated the two germline ends. There are 15 residues in the CDR3. Germline V lookup: CDR1 GTSNPN, CDR2 SVGIG (reference sequence). In nucleotides, the CDR3 is TGTGCCTGGAGTGGCGGGACGGCGAACACCGGGGAGCTGTTTTTT. This translates into CAWSGGTANTGELFF. The whole variable domain, remainder taken from reference TRBV30 and TRBJ2-2, is SQTIHQWPATLVQPVGSPLSLECTVEGTSNPNLYWYRQAAGRGLQLLFYSVGIGQISSEVPQNLSASRPQDRQFILSSKKLLLSDSGFYLCAWSGGTANTGELFFGEGSRLTVL.

In this sample, this clone turned up many times. The CDR3 here is CASSLTRTSIGDTQYF. Written as DNA, the CDR3 is TGTGCCAGCAGCTTGACCAGGACTAGCATCGGGGATACGCAGTATTTT. The chain has TRBV5-4 and TRBJ2-3, with 8 nucleotides matching TRBD2. Germline V gene lookup returns CDR1 SGHNT and CDR2 YYREEE (reference sequence). V gave up 1 base and J gave up 6 bases; unmatched junction bases: 10. This CDR3 spans 16 amino acids.

Notes on this clone: Mismatch with germline at one junction end may stem from a read error. The CDR3: CANSRDSRFGGYNQPQHF. Written as DNA, the CDR3 is TGTGCCAACAGCAGAGATTCCCGGTTCGGAGGATACAATCAGCCCCAGCATTTT. This chain connects TRBV15 to TRBJ1-5; D not resolved. Germline CDR1 and CDR2: LNHNV and YYDKDF (reference sequence). The CDR3 is made up of 18 amino acids.

This clone was picked up many times. The CDR3 protein is CASSLVGGAPEKLFF. CDR3 bases: TGTGCCAGCAGTTTAGTGGGGGGGGCGCCTGAAAAACTGTTTTTT. The chain has TRBV27 and TRBJ1-4; D possibly corresponds to TRBD1 (6 bases). CDR3 length: 15 amino acids. Germline V gene data show CDR1 as MNHEY and CDR2 as SMNVEV (reference sequence). V lost 2 bases to trimming and J lost 7 bases, with 14 bases between them.

This clone has at least ten counts. One junction end does not reproduce the germline sequence, and a read error may be involved. CDR3 protein: CASSLVPGQGTVSF. CDR3 coding DNA: TGTGCCAGCAGTTTAGTCCCGGGACAGGGGACGGTCAGCTTT. The chain has TRBV6-2 or TRBV6-3 and TRBJ1-6; 10 positions match TRBD1. CDR1 and CDR2 (germline): MNHEY, SVGEGT. The CDR3 runs to 14 residues.

Concerning this clone itself: A read error may produce the germline difference seen at one junction end. This chain connects TRBV6-5 to TRBJ2-1, with D unclear. The CDR3 is 16 residues long. The V gene's germline CDR1 is MNHEY and CDR2 SVGAGI. The CDR3 reads CASSYWVPANRNDQFF. Here the CDR3 DNA reads TGTGCCAGCAGTTACTGGGTGCCCGCTAATAGGAATGATCAGTTCTTC.

This clone came up many times. DNA for the CDR3: TGTGCCATCAGTGAGGGGGTAAGCAATGAGCAGTTCTTC. Translated: CAISEGVSNEQFF. This chain uses TRBV10-3 with TRBJ2-1; no definite D call. Germline CDR1 is ENHRY and CDR2 is SYGVKD. The CDR3 contains 13 residues. Trimming cost V 2 bases and J 6 bases, with 8 bases left between them.

This clone was detected ten times or more. This may stem from a read error, because a much larger clone lies one nucleotide away. This chain uses TRBV20-1 with TRBJ1-6; unclear D gene. Deletions cut 6 bases from V and 4 bases from J, with 13 bases between. Per the germline V gene, CDR1 is DFQATT and CDR2 is SNEGSKA (reference sequence). There are 14 residues in the CDR3. In nucleotides, the CDR3 is TGCAGTGCACCATTTGAACAGTATAATTCACCCCTCCACTTT. Translating it yields CSAPFEQYNSPLHF.

Many counts were recorded for this clone. The chain uses TRBV18 and TRBJ1-2, with 11 bases lining up with TRBD1. The trim removed 2 bases at V and 4 bases at J, leaving 0 bases unmatched. The CDR3 totals 14 residues. The germline V gene encodes CDR1 KGHSH and CDR2 LQKENI. CDR3 protein: CASSPGQGAYGYTF. Written as DNA, the CDR3 is TGTGCCAGCTCACCAGGACAGGGGGCCTATGGCTACACCTTC.

This clone was seen many times. The J gene is TRBJ1-2, the V gene TRBV30; D remains ambiguous. The germline V gene encodes CDR1 GTSNPN and CDR2 SVGIG (reference sequence). This CDR3 comprises 14 residues. The V gene lost 1 base and the J gene lost 0 bases, with 9 bases spanning the gap. The CDR3: CAWSEGRANYGYTF. CDR3 DNA: TGTGCCTGGAGTGAGGGCCGGGCTAACTATGGCTACACCTTC.

This clone was picked up many times. This chain links TRBV6-5 with TRBJ1-3; 9 positions agree with TRBD1. This CDR3 comprises 19 residues. Germline lookup yields CDR1 MNHEY and CDR2 SVGAGI. After removal of 0 bases from V and 0 bases from J, the junction contained 9 bases not matched to a gene. The CDR3 coding sequence is TGTGCCAGCAGTTACTCCGGGACAGGGACCGGCTCCTCTGGAAACACCATATATTTT. Encoded protein: CASSYSGTGTGSSGNTIYF.

With respect to this clone: Just one base apart from a much larger clone, this may be a read error. The J gene is TRBJ2-7, the V gene TRBV19; D gene ambiguous. This CDR3 comprises 13 residues. CDR1 is LNHDA and CDR2 is SQIVND in the germline V gene (reference sequence). CDR3: CVSSWGARYEQYF. CDR3 DNA sequence: TGTGTCAGTAGTTGGGGTGCGCGGTACGAGCAGTACTTC.

This clone was observed at least ten times. This sequence joins TRBV13 and TRBJ2-2; D gene uncertain. Germline V gene data show CDR1 as PRHDT and CDR2 as FYEKMQ (reference sequence). The V and J ends lost 1 base and 7 bases respectively, with 13 bases between them. This CDR3 is built from 15 residues. The CDR3 DNA reads as TGTGCCAGCAGCTTAGAGTTTCTGGGAAGCGGGGAGCTGTTTTTT. Residues: CASSLEFLGSGELFF.

This clone was seen a handful of times. The chain joins TRBV6-5 to TRBJ2-7, with no clear D. This CDR3 spans 15 amino acids. V lost 2 bases to trimming and J lost 3 bases, with 14 bases between them. Germline loops: CDR1 MNHEY, CDR2 SVGAGI. DNA of the CDR3: TGTGCCAGCAGTTACGTTGTGGCATGGAGCTACGAGCAGTACTTC. Protein product: CASSYVVAWSYEQYF.

This clone has at least ten counts. V is TRBV10-1 and J is TRBJ1-2; D uncertain. The CDR3 totals 13 residues. Trimming stripped 0 bases from V and 2 bases from J, with 4 bases between. CDR1 WNHNN and CDR2 SYGVQD come from the germline V gene (reference sequence). DNA of the CDR3: TGCGCCAGCAGTGAGTCAGGGAACTATGGCTACACCTTC. This gives the protein CASSESGNYGYTF.

This chain connects TRBV2 to TRBJ1-2; the D is unclear. V was clipped by 4 bases and J by 8 bases, with 20 bases between them. The CDR3 runs 15 residues. Germline assignment: CDR1 SNHLY and CDR2 FYNNEI. The CDR3 DNA is TGTGCCAGCAGTGTCAGAAGTGTCGGGGATGTAGGCTACACCTTC. It encodes CASSVRSVGDVGYTF.

In this sample, this clone turned up many times. The rearrangement links TRBV6-1 to TRBJ1-2, with TRBD1 matching over 8 bases. This CDR3 is built from 14 residues. Germline values: CDR1 MNHNS, CDR2 SASEGT. V was clipped by 5 bases and J by 3 bases; unmatched bases: 5. The CDR3 nucleotides read TGTGCCAGCAGTCCGACAGGGGTCTACTATGGCTACACCTTC. Amino acid sequence: CASSPTGVYYGYTF.

The J gene is TRBJ2-1, the V gene TRBV5-4; 10 bases are shared with TRBD2. Losses at the gene ends were 2 bases for V and 7 bases for J; bases not matched to a gene: 6. CDR1 and CDR2 (germline): SGHNT, YYREEE (reference sequence). This CDR3 contains 15 residues. The CDR3 here is CASSFRASGGNEQFF. The CDR3 coding sequence is TGTGCCAGCAGCTTTCGCGCTAGCGGGGGTAATGAGCAGTTCTTC. Filled out from reference TRBV5-4 and TRBJ2-1, the complete variable domain reads ETGVTQSPTHLIKTRGQQVTLRCSSQSGHNTVSWYQQALGQGPQFIFQYYREEENGRGNFPPRFSGLQFPNYSSELNVNALELDDSALYLCASSFRASGGNEQFFGPGTRLTVL.